One TCR beta chain is described in this entry. The antigen remains undetermined. The sampling schedule covered blood at baseline, cycle 4 day 1, and cycle 7 day 1. This sample was taken from a study of OX40 agonist ivuxolimab in advanced cancers. Across the study: Males comprised over 80% of the group, whose mean age was approximately 61 years (range about 20 to 90). Three patients got partial responses; one had hepatocellular carcinoma and two had cutaneous melanoma. Whole-study results and caveats: Some of the nonresponding patients also showed low levels of normalized T-cell clonal expansion.

Trimming removed 8 bases from V and 1 base from J; junction bases left unmatched: 8. CDR1 GTSNPN and CDR2 SVGIG come from the germline V gene (reference sequence). This CDR3 comprises 13 residues. Only in-frame clones appear in the TCRdb table, and some are missing; sequencing was by immunoSEQ multiplex PCR. The sample lists roughly 66,000 clones; roughly 87% were seen once. Material: CD4+ or CD8+ T cells sorted from blood, obtained in a trial of the OX40 agonist ivuxolimab. This chain connects TRBV30 to TRBJ2-7, with 7 bases that match TRBD2. The receptor was derived from an adult with an advanced solid tumor such as melanoma, head and neck, liver or kidney cancer. CDR3 DNA sequence: TGTGCCAGAAGAGCGGGAAGATCCTACGAGCAGTACTTC. Translated, it gives CARRAGRSYEQYF.